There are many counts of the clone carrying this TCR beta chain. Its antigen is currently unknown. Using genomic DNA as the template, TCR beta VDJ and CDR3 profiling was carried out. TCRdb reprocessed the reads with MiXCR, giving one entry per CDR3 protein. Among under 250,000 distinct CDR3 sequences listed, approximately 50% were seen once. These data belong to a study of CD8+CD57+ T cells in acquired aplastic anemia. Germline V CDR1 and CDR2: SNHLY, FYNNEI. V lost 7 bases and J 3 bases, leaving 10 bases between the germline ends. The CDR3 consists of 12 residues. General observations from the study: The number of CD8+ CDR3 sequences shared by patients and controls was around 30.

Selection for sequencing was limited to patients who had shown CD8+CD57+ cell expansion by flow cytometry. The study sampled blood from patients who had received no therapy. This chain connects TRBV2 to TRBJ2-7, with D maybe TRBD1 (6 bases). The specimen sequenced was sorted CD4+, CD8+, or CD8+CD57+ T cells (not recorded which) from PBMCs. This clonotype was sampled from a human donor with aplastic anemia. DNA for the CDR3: TGTGCCAGCATAGGGGGTTTCTACGAGCAGTACTTC. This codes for CASIGGFYEQYF.